The TCR beta chain under discussion was sequenced for a study of CD8+ T cells in alopecia areata. This clone was detected only once. Stated treatment: oral pan-JAK inhibitor, 5-10 mg twice daily. Germline assignment: CDR1 MNHEY and CDR2 SVGAGI. The CDR3 totals 13 residues. Trimming cost V 5 bases and J 5 bases, with 13 bases left between them. cDNA serving as the sequencing template came from extracted, reverse transcribed RNA. The protocol was immunoSEQ multiplex PCR, while the TCRdb copy is restricted to in-frame clones and leaves out a portion. The sample has about 140,000 clones, approximately 80% seen once.

The receptor comes from a human donor with alopecia areata. The V call is TRBV6-5, the J call TRBJ2-7; D is possibly TRBD2 (5 bases). The specimen comprised CD8+ T cells sorted from blood, sampled at week 4, from a patient treated with tofacitinib. DNA of the CDR3: TGTGCCAGCAGTCTCACCCACGGGAACGAGCAGTACTTC. This translates into CASSLTHGNEQYF.